The 17 T cell receptor beta chains below all came from one sample that was sequenced in a study of cytomegalovirus exposure and HLA in healthy donors. Primers: 60 Vbeta forward and 13 Jbeta reverse. The data were produced by immunoSEQ multiplex PCR, yet TCRdb's version contains in-frame clones alone and is incomplete. Seen here are around 150,000 clones, approximately 80% observed once, and the top ten hold around 9.8%. Sequenced: PBMCs. These receptors came from a man aged 18 to 30 in good health and CMV-seropositive.

The chain couples TRBV19 to TRBJ2-7, with D maybe TRBD1 (8 bases). V was trimmed by 3 bases and J by 1 base, leaving 28 bases between them. The CDR3 runs 20 residues. Germline V lookup: CDR1 LNHDA, CDR2 SQIVND (reference sequence). The CDR3 sequence is CASSIVAPGGRGRWSYEQYF. The CDR3 DNA is TGTGCCAGTAGTATCGTAGCTCCGGGAGGCAGGGGGCGCTGGTCCTACGAGCAGTACTTC.

The chain combines TRBV27 with TRBJ2-3; weak D call: TRBD2 (5 bases). Germline CDR1 MNHEY, CDR2 SMNVEV (reference sequence). The V gene lost 5 bases and the J gene lost 2 bases, with 17 bases spanning the gap. This CDR3 is 16 amino acids long. CDR3 residues: CASSPHPRGITDTQYF. The CDR3 DNA is TGTGCCAGCAGTCCCCACCCACGGGGTATCACAGATACGCAGTATTTT.

The chain couples TRBV5-1 to TRBJ2-3; 7 nucleotides align to TRBD2. The germline CDR1 and CDR2 sequences are SGHRS and YFSETQ. Losses at the gene ends were 2 bases for V and 6 bases for J; bases not matched to a gene: 9. The CDR3 has 15 residues. The CDR3 sequence is CASSLGGSFGDTQYF. CDR3 nucleotide sequence: TGCGCCAGCAGCTTAGGCGGGAGTTTTGGGGATACGCAGTATTTT.

A single count supports this clone. The chain couples TRBV18 to TRBJ2-1; 8 nucleotides agree with TRBD2. This CDR3 has 15 amino acids. From germline, CDR1 is KGHSH and CDR2 LQKENI. V shed 3 bases, J shed 10 bases, and the junction held 11 bases outside the gene matches. CDR3 in DNA: TGTGCCAGCTCACCGGTCAGCGGGAGACGGGGGGAGCAGTTCTTC. It codes for CASSPVSGRRGEQFF.

The chain combines TRBV5-4 with TRBJ2-3; possible D gene TRBD2, 5 bases. Trimming cost V 4 bases and J 0 bases, with 12 bases left between them. This CDR3 spans 15 amino acids. Germline-derived CDR1 and CDR2 are SGHNT and YYREEE (reference sequence). This chain's CDR3 is CASSHGLYSTDTQYF. The CDR3 region has the DNA TGTGCCAGCAGCCATGGACTGTATAGCACAGATACGCAGTATTTT.

The V call is TRBV2, the J call TRBJ1-1; tentatively, D is TRBD1 (5 bases). V gave up 4 bases and J gave up 11 bases, with 23 bases separating them. The CDR3 runs 15 residues. CDR1 is SNHLY, CDR2 FYNNEI, per germline. CDR3 loop: CASSGGRAEASGAFF. In DNA, the CDR3 is TGTGCCAGCAGTGGGGGCAGGGCCGAAGCAAGTGGGGCTTTCTTT.

This clone came up a few times. A read error is likely here: a far larger clone is one base away. Other DNA sequences of this sample code for an identical CDR3. The chain joins TRBV6-1 to TRBJ1-1; weak D call: TRBD1 (6 bases). This CDR3 contains 15 residues. V lost 2 bases to trimming and J lost 2 bases, with 12 bases between them. The V gene's germline CDR1 is MNHNS and CDR2 SASEGT. CDR3: CASSELGTPNTEAFF. Here the CDR3 DNA reads TGTGCCAGCAGTGAATTGGGGACACCCAACACTGAAGCTTTCTTT.

The V and J genes are TRBV18 and TRBJ2-2, with 10 bases fitting TRBD1. Germline V CDR1 and CDR2: KGHSH, LQKENI. The CDR3 sequence is 13 residues long. Germline trimming cut 8 bases from V and 3 bases from J; bases unmatched to any gene: 0. The CDR3 loop is CASDRGHTGELFF. The CDR3, as DNA: TGTGCCAGCGACAGGGGGCACACCGGGGAGCTGTTTTTT. Drawing the rest from reference TRBV18 and TRBJ2-2, the complete variable domain is NAGVMQNPRHLVRRRGQEARLRCSPMKGHSHVYWYRQLPEEGLKFMVYLQKENIIDESGMPKERFSAEFPKEGPSILRIQQVVRGDSAAYFCASDRGHTGELFFGEGSRLTVL.

The sample holds a few counts of this clone. The chain joins TRBV10-3 to TRBJ2-1; 8 bases match TRBD2. The CDR3 sequence is 11 residues long. V shed 4 bases and J 10 bases; nucleotides not matched to a gene: 0. Germline CDR1 ENHRY, CDR2 SYGVKD. In DNA, the CDR3 is TGTGCCATCAGTGGCGGGGGGGAGCAGTTCTTC. Its protein is CAISGGGEQFF.

The V call is TRBV21-1, the J call TRBJ2-5; the table's D call TRBD1 went unverified against the DNA. TRBV21-1 is a known pseudogene. This CDR3 spans 14 amino acids. The CDR3 region has the DNA TGTGCCAGCAGCGTACCGACAGGGTTGGAGACCCAGTACTTC. It codes for CASSVPTGLETQYF.

A few counts support this clone. This chain connects TRBV5-4 to TRBJ2-2; possibly TRBD1 for D (6 bases). With 4 bases removed from V and 8 bases from J, the gap between germline ends came to 18 bases. The CDR3 has 15 amino acids. CDR1 and CDR2 (germline): SGHNT, YYREEE (reference sequence). The DNA for the CDR3 is TGTGCCAGCAGCCCCCCCCCACCCGGGACAGGGGAGCTGTTTTTT. It is translated as CASSPPPPGTGELFF.

CDR3 loop: CASSPLQGEGSPLHF. In DNA, the CDR3 is TGTGCCAGCTCACCCCTACAGGGCGAGGGCTCACCCCTCCACTTT. V gene TRBV18 combines with J gene TRBJ1-6; weak D call: TRBD1 (6 bases). The CDR3 consists of 15 residues. V was clipped by 3 bases and J by 10 bases, with 16 bases between them. The germline CDR1 and CDR2 sequences are KGHSH and LQKENI.

This clone was seen more than once but under ten times. The gene calls are TRBV27 and TRBJ2-7, with 7 bases lining up with TRBD1. The V and J ends lost 5 bases and 5 bases, in that order; junction bases with no gene match: 9. The CDR3 contains 14 residues. Per the germline V gene, CDR1 is MNHEY and CDR2 is SMNVEV (reference sequence). CDR3 sequence: CASSLIRGYHEQYF. CDR3 in DNA: TGTGCCAGCAGTCTCATCAGGGGGTACCACGAGCAGTACTTC.

The chain links TRBV7-8 to TRBJ2-5, with a possible D match to TRBD1 (5 bases). Trimming pared 5 bases from V and 2 bases from J, leaving 12 bases between. The CDR3 is 14 amino acids. CDR1 and CDR2 from the germline V gene are SGHVS and FQNEAQ. CDR3 sequence: CASSMTEVQETQYF. The CDR3 nucleotides read TGTGCCAGCAGCATGACAGAGGTACAAGAGACCCAGTACTTC.

The rearrangement links TRBV10-3 to TRBJ2-1; 8 nucleotides align to TRBD2. Trimming at V came to 11 bases and at J to 10 bases, leaving 19 bases not matched to a gene. The CDR3 sequence is 15 residues long. Germline V gene lookup returns CDR1 ENHRY and CDR2 SYGVKD. CDR3 residues: CAVAPGGELLREQFF. The CDR3, as DNA: TGTGCCGTGGCGCCGGGAGGGGAACTTCTGCGGGAGCAGTTCTTC.

In this sample, this clone turned up a few times. Written as DNA, the CDR3 is TGTGCCAGCAGTCCCCCTGGGAGCAACTATGGCTACACCTTC. Its translation is CASSPPGSNYGYTF. The V call is TRBV25-1, the J call TRBJ1-2; D gene ambiguous. Germline assignment: CDR1 MGHDK and CDR2 SYGVNS. CDR3 length equals 14 residues. V was clipped by 5 bases and J by 2 bases, with 12 bases between them.

The chain combines TRBV20-1 with TRBJ1-2; no firm D call. In germline, CDR1 is DFQATT, CDR2 SNEGSKA (reference sequence). Trimming cost V 1 base and J 13 bases, with 13 bases left between them. The CDR3 is 11 amino acids. The CDR3 DNA reads as TGCAGTGCTAGAGTATTTGAGGTTTGCACCTTC. As protein: CSARVFEVCTF.